What follows are 14 T cell receptor beta chains derived from one specimen sequenced in a study of human T cells and chemical hapten exposure (dated by TCRdb to the early 2020s). Taken with the paper, the label for time point translates to: pre-sensitization, week 0. The treatment or condition label, as the study defines it: therapeutic diphenylcyclopropenone sensitization with weekly scalp DPC. Receptor libraries were prepared by RACE. The sequencer was a NextSeq 500. The raw public data were reprocessed by TCRdb itself: fastp quality trimming at Q25, MiXCR clonotype calling, in-frame beta chains only. Rows with one shared CDR3 protein collapse into an entry with the most common genes and DNA. In this sample the table shows around 92,000 distinct CDR3 sequences, roughly a tenth of which occur a single time. About 3% of the sample goes to the ten largest clones. The sample was whole blood, taken in connection with sensitization to the hapten diphenylcyclopropenone (DPC). The origin of the receptors is a woman aged 60-75 years with alopecia areata. Some clones in this sample may be carry-over from other donors' samples.

This chain connects TRBV3-1 to TRBJ2-5; unclear D gene. Germline V gene lookup returns CDR1 LGHDT and CDR2 YNNKEL (reference sequence). The CDR3 spans 15 residues. Trimming cost V 2 bases and J 5 bases, with 15 bases left between them. In DNA, the CDR3 is TGTGCCAGCAGCCAAAATCATGGTTTGGGGGAGACCCAGTACTTC. This sequence encodes CASSQNHGLGETQYF.

In this sample, this clonotype turned up many times. The chain links TRBV12-3 or TRBV12-4 to TRBJ2-1, with TRBD2 as a possible D gene (6 bases). V lost 11 bases and J lost 4, with 21 bases in between. This CDR3 is built from 15 residues. The CDR3 DNA reads as TGTGCCGTAGGGCCCGGGGGTGTCTCTTACAATGAGCAGTTCTTC. Translating gives CAVGPGGVSYNEQFF.

This clonotype showed up just a few times. The chain joins TRBV20-1 to TRBJ2-2, with 9 bases aligning to TRBD2. V was pared by 1 base and J by 5 bases, with 2 bases of the junction left unmatched. CDR1 and CDR2 (germline): DFQATT, SNEGSKA (reference sequence). CDR3 length: 14 amino acids. CDR3 bases: TGCAGTGCTAGAGGGCTAGCGGGGACCGGGGAGCTGTTTTTT. Residues: CSARGLAGTGELFF.

Regarding this clonotype: A read error may be the cause here, since a much bigger clone is one base away. The CDR3 DNA follows: TGTGCCAGTCAGACAGGGGCGTCCTACGGGCAGTACTTC. It encodes CASQTGASYGQYF. This sequence joins TRBV7-9 and TRBJ2-7; 8 bases line up with TRBD1. Looked up from germline, CDR1 is SEHNR and CDR2 is FQNEAQ (reference sequence). CDR3 length: 13 amino acids.

V gene TRBV10-3 combines with J gene TRBJ1-1, with D unclear. Germline loops: CDR1 ENHRY, CDR2 SYGVKD. With 6 bases removed from V and 0 bases from J, the gap between germline ends came to 11 bases. CDR3 length equals 14 residues. Here the CDR3 DNA reads TGTGCCATCAGGACGACACCAATGAACACTGAAGCTTTCTTT. Translation gives CAIRTTPMNTEAFF.

The gene calls are TRBV7-9 and TRBJ1-5; TRBD1 aligns across 10 bases. The V and J ends lost 10 bases and 2 bases, in that order; junction bases with no gene match: 5. This CDR3 is built from 14 residues. CDR1 and CDR2 (germline): SEHNR, FQNEAQ (reference sequence). CDR3 sequence: CATSGTGGNQPQHF. CDR3 nucleotides: TGTGCCACTTCCGGGACAGGGGGCAATCAGCCCCAGCATTTT.

This chain links TRBV5-8 with TRBJ2-3, with TRBD1 as a possible D gene (5 bases). This CDR3 has 16 amino acids. Trimming shortened V by 2 bases and J by 4 bases, and 17 bases separated the two germline ends. Germline values: CDR1 SGHTS, CDR2 YDEGEE. The CDR3 DNA reads as TGTGCCAGCAGCTTCAATTTAGGGGAACCAGCAGATACGCAGTATTTT. Its protein product is CASSFNLGEPADTQYF.

The chain carries TRBV18 and TRBJ2-6; D is uncertain. Looked up from germline, CDR1 is KGHSH and CDR2 is LQKENI. CDR3 length equals 18 residues. Between the trimmed V and J ends, which lost 6 bases and 0 bases, there was a span of 18 bases. The CDR3 DNA is TGTGCCAGCTCTCCCCCCGGATCTACTATCTCTGGGGCCAACGTCCTGACTTTC. It codes for CASSPPGSTISGANVLTF.

There are a few counts of this clonotype. V gene TRBV12-3 or TRBV12-4 combines with J gene TRBJ2-3, with D uncertain. V lost 5 bases and J 7 bases, leaving 7 bases between the germline ends. CDR3 length equals 11 residues. DNA of the CDR3: TGTGCCAGCAGTAATACTAATACGCAGTATTTT. Protein: CASSNTNTQYF.

This chain links TRBV12-3 or TRBV12-4 with TRBJ2-1; D remains ambiguous. The germline V and J ends were trimmed by 7 bases and 4 bases, with 14 bases remaining between them. The length of the CDR3 is 14 residues. The CDR3 here is CASTQRTLYNEQFF. The CDR3 DNA is TGTGCCAGCACTCAGCGAACCTTATACAATGAGCAGTTCTTC.

The chain has TRBV7-6 and TRBJ2-5; D ambiguous. This CDR3 has 14 amino acids. V was cut by 1 base and J by 5 bases, with 11 bases left in between. Looked up from germline, CDR1 is SGHVS and CDR2 is FNYEAQ. The chain's CDR3 is CASSLGLARETQYF. CDR3 bases: TGTGCCAGCAGCTTAGGCCTGGCCCGGGAGACCCAGTACTTC.

The chain joins TRBV18 to TRBJ2-3; 8 nucleotides line up with TRBD1. The CDR3 runs 16 residues. CDR1 and CDR2 (germline): KGHSH, LQKENI. The V gene end was trimmed by 5 bases and the J gene end by 1 base; junction bases not matched to a gene: 8. CDR3 protein: CASSNMDRAGTDTQYF. The CDR3 DNA reads TGTGCCAGCTCAAATATGGACAGGGCTGGCACAGATACGCAGTATTTT.

This clonotype appeared a few times. The J gene is TRBJ2-6, the V gene TRBV5-1; maybe TRBD1 (5 bases). Trimming took 0 bases from V and 4 from J, leaving 14 bases between them. CDR1 and CDR2 (germline): SGHRS, YFSETQ. The CDR3 extends over 17 amino acids. CDR3 amino acids: CASSLELRVSGANVLTF. CDR3 bases: TGCGCCAGCAGCTTGGAACTCAGGGTATCCGGGGCCAACGTCCTGACTTTC.

In this sample, this clonotype turned up a few times. The J gene is TRBJ2-2, the V gene TRBV3-1, with 9 bases identical to TRBD1. CDR3 size: 17 residues. The germline V gene encodes CDR1 LGHDT and CDR2 YNNKEL (reference sequence). V lost 3 bases to trimming and J lost 1 base; unmatched junction nucleotides: 6. CDR3 residues: CASSQAGTGQNTGELFF. In nucleotides, the CDR3 is TGTGCCAGCAGCCAGGCCGGGACAGGGCAGAACACCGGGGAGCTGTTTTTT.